This T cell receptor (beta chain) was recovered during a study of regulatory and conventional T cells in RAG deficiency (dated by TCRdb to about 2017). Broadly, across the study: High-throughput TCR beta sequencing was used to compare the diversity and composition of the Treg, conventional CD4+ and CD8+ T cell repertoires of RAG-deficient patients with those of healthy controls.

The paper's findings and limits, for the study overall: In Omenn syndrome patients, sorted CD25-high CD127-low cells may represent peripherally activated cells rather than bona fide Treg cells. Some T-cell subset analyses were not performed for some subjects. Unique TCR beta sequences from Treg cells were roughly 100-fold fewer in Omenn syndrome and CID/AS patients than controls, versus approximately 9.3-fold for other subsets. Shorter CDR3 lengths were found in all patient T-cell subsets, and >90% Treg-Tconv repertoire overlap at nucleotide and amino acid level was observed in Omenn syndrome patients. Compared with control T-cell subpopulations, the RAG-deficient patients had markedly lower Shannon entropy and higher Simpson indices.

Several healthy control donors served as the comparison group for repertoire analyses. Before genomic DNA extraction, CD8+ T cells without CD4 were isolated from blood. The receptor library was made with the immunoSEQ multiplex PCR assay. Rearranged TCR beta chain products were amplified from the genomic DNA of sorted T-cell subsets and were then sequenced. As for the original processing: Shannon entropy and Simpson indices were used to measure the diversity of productive TCR beta rearrangements in each repertoire. To gauge clonal expansion, the frequencies of the 100 most abundant productive TCR beta clonotypes among total reads were added together. The TRB repertoires were evaluated with a self-reactivity index based on amino acid usage at CDR3beta positions 6 and 7. Two-way ANOVA was used for repertoire analyses, and Student t or Mann-Whitney tests were used for flow cytometric analyses. Sourced from immuneACCESS, this table was stored by TCRdb with only in-frame sequences that have V and J called. A share of the clones is absent; for the studies checked, an unresolved V gene accounts for under half, and the remainder has no known explanation. The V and J calls and clone size come from that table; D and trimming were worked out from the DNA. Counted in this sample were 30,000 to 35,000 clones; over 80% of them appeared once. The ten largest clonotypes hold around 5% of the sample.

Including cysteine and phenylalanine, the CDR3 has 14 amino acids. Of the read, only the CDR3 DNA is kept; its 42 bases are in frame from base 1. Trimming at the junction amounts to 6 bases on V and 2 bases on J, and the germline ends lie 14 bases apart. CDR1 and CDR2, per the germline V gene (reference sequence), are MNHNY and SVGAGI. On this clone: Its antigen is still unknown. Base qualities were left out, and no much larger clone turns up one base away.

A further study also used this sample, focusing on regulatory T cells. The second study's authors report: For the multiplex PCR, 52 forward TRBV primers and 13 reverse TRBJ primers were used, and amplification bias was corrected with both assay-based and computational methods. Restricted unique TRB V-J pairs and skewed V and J gene usage were observed in patient repertoires, most markedly in regulatory T cells. The study compared T-cell receptor beta repertoires of sorted regulatory, conventional CD4+ and CD8+ T cells in CD3G-deficient patients with those in healthy controls. Ficoll density separation was used to isolate peripheral blood mononuclear cells. CD3+ CD8+ CD4- T cells were isolated on a FACSAria cell sorter. Within the immunoSEQ assay, multiplex PCR amplified rearranged TRB loci from genomic DNA. TRB amplicons were sequenced using an Illumina HiSeq platform. Raw sequences were error-filtered and aligned to reference gene sequences by custom algorithms, then analyzed with the immunoSEQ online tools. The frequencies of productive and nonproductive TRB rearrangements were evaluated among unique sequences as well as among total sequences. For group comparisons, t tests, Mann-Whitney tests or two-way ANOVA were performed in Prism software.

Here the chain combines TRBV6-6 and TRBJ2-7; there is no confident call for the D gene. Material: CD8+ T cells sorted from blood. This TCR came from a human donor in good health. The nucleotide sequence reads as follows: TGTGCCAGCAGCCCACAACAGAACACCTACGAGCAGTACTTC. Its translation reads: CASSPQQNTYEQYF.